The 10 T cell receptor beta chains presented below share a single source sample, sequenced in a study of beta chain features in type 1 diabetes (dated by TCRdb to the late 2010s). Library construction relied on the immunoSEQ multiplex PCR assay. The entire isolated RNA was reverse transcribed using the High Capacity cDNA Reverse Transcription Kit, and thus expressed TCRB transcripts were sequenced. TCRdb stores this immuneACCESS table with in-frame sequences only. Part of the clones is absent; in the studies checked, under half of the shortfall reflects unresolved V genes, and no reason is known for the rest. The sample includes 150,000 or so clones, with nearly 9.5% observed a single time. The ten most abundant clones make up roughly 0.74% of the sample. Sequenced material: central memory CD4+ T cells from blood. The receptors were sampled from a young man in good health.

This clone was counted between two and nine times. The genes are TRBV28 and TRBJ1-5, with a tentative D call TRBD1 (6 bases). V lost 7 bases to trimming and J lost 10 bases, with 17 bases between them. This CDR3 comprises 13 residues. Germline assignment: CDR1 MDHEN and CDR2 SYDVKM. CDR3 protein: CASNPTGTLPQHF. As DNA, the CDR3 is TGTGCCAGCAACCCGACAGGTACATTACCCCAGCATTTT. Looking up the rest from reference TRBV28 and TRBJ1-5 gives the full variable domain: DVKVTQSSRYLVKRTGEKVFLECVQDMDHENMFWYRQDPGLGLRLIYFSYDVKMKEKGDIPEGYSVSREKKERFSLILESASTNQTSMYLCASNPTGTLPQHFGDGTRLSIL.

The V and J genes are TRBV5-6 and TRBJ2-1; 7 bases line up with TRBD2. CDR3 size: 14 residues. Germline V gene data show CDR1 as SGHDT and CDR2 as YYEEEE. V shed 4 bases and J 4 bases; nucleotides not matched to a gene: 5. CDR3 residues: CASSGRVVYNEQFF. DNA of the CDR3: TGTGCCAGCAGCGGGAGGGTGGTTTACAATGAGCAGTTCTTC.

This clone was seen at least ten times. J is TRBJ2-7 and V is TRBV30, with 8 bases that match TRBD1. V lost 5 bases and J lost 2; bases outside the gene matches: 2. Germline CDR1 GTSNPN, CDR2 SVGIG (reference sequence). This CDR3 has 12 residues. The CDR3 coding sequence is TGTGCCTGGGGGACAGGCGCCTACGAGCAGTACTTC. It translates to CAWGTGAYEQYF. The whole variable domain, remainder taken from reference TRBV30 and TRBJ2-7, is SQTIHQWPATLVQPVGSPLSLECTVEGTSNPNLYWYRQAAGRGLQLLFYSVGIGQISSEVPQNLSASRPQDRQFILSSKKLLLSDSGFYLCAWGTGAYEQYFGPGTRLTVT.

The V gene is TRBV27, the J gene TRBJ2-7; the match to TRBD2 covers 8 bases. CDR1 and CDR2 (germline): MNHEY, SMNVEV (reference sequence). With V trimmed by 2 bases and J by 12 bases, 12 bases remained unmatched. CDR3 length equals 14 residues. CDR3 DNA sequence: TGTGCCAGCAGTTTAAAGTCCCGAAAGGCGGGAGGGTACTTC. It translates to CASSLKSRKAGGYF.

This clone was recorded a few times. V usage is TRBV30 and J usage is TRBJ1-2; TRBD1 might be the D (6 bases). Germline V gives CDR1 GTSNPN, CDR2 SVGIG (reference sequence). The CDR3 is 12 amino acids. Trimming removed 2 bases at V and 8 bases at J, with 12 bases between. This CDR3 is CAWSPQGSGYTF. The DNA for the CDR3 is TGTGCCTGGAGTCCACAGGGTAGCGGCTACACCTTC. The variable domain in full, with the rest retrieved from reference TRBV30 and TRBJ1-2, is SQTIHQWPATLVQPVGSPLSLECTVEGTSNPNLYWYRQAAGRGLQLLFYSVGIGQISSEVPQNLSASRPQDRQFILSSKKLLLSDSGFYLCAWSPQGSGYTFGSGTRLTVV.

The chain couples TRBV18 to TRBJ2-1, with 7 nucleotides matching TRBD1. J was trimmed by 7 bases and V by 3 bases; bases with no gene match: 9. The CDR3 is 15 residues long. Germline CDR1 and CDR2: KGHSH and LQKENI. The CDR3 nucleotides read TGTGCCAGCTCACCGAACGACAGGGTATGGAATGAGCAGTTCTTC. It is translated as CASSPNDRVWNEQFF.

The chain is built from TRBV9 and TRBJ2-7, with 10 bases fitting TRBD2. V trimming: 4 bases; J trimming: 2 bases; junction bases outside the gene matches: 3. The CDR3 extends over 14 amino acids. Per germline, CDR1 SGDLS and CDR2 YYNGEE. The CDR3 nucleotides read TGTGCCAGCAGCCGAACTAGCGGGGCCTACGAGCAGTACTTC. This translates into CASSRTSGAYEQYF. Complete variable domain (other parts from reference TRBV9 and TRBJ2-7): DSGVTQTPKHLITATGQRVTLRCSPRSGDLSVYWYQQSLDQGLQFLIQYYNGEERAKGNILERFSAQQFPDLHSELNLSSLELGDSALYFCASSRTSGAYEQYFGPGTRLTVT.

The chain is built from TRBV19 and TRBJ2-7; 9 nucleotides agree with TRBD1. In germline, CDR1 is LNHDA, CDR2 SQIVND (reference sequence). CDR3 length equals 16 residues. V shed 4 bases, J shed 4 bases, and the junction held 11 bases outside the gene matches. CDR3: CASSTGAGQGQYEQYF. The CDR3 DNA is TGTGCCAGTAGTACAGGTGCGGGACAGGGACAATACGAGCAGTACTTC.

This clone has just a few counts. CDR3 residues: CASTVRGRDYGYTF. CDR3 DNA: TGTGCCAGCACGGTCAGGGGGCGCGACTATGGCTACACCTTC. The V gene is TRBV2, the J gene TRBJ1-2; 8 bases align to TRBD1. The CDR3 has 14 residues. The V segment lost 7 bases and the J segment 3 bases; nucleotides outside the gene matches: 7. The V gene's germline CDR1 is SNHLY and CDR2 FYNNEI.

A few counts support this clone. V is TRBV5-1 and J is TRBJ2-2, with 10 positions matching TRBD2. The length of the CDR3 is 15 residues. Germline V CDR1 and CDR2: SGHRS, YFSETQ. The V gene end was trimmed by 0 bases and the J gene end by 14 bases; junction bases not matched to a gene: 10. The CDR3 here is CASSLAPLAGDELFF. The CDR3 DNA reads as TGCGCCAGCAGCTTGGCGCCGCTAGCGGGGGATGAACTGTTTTTT.